This note documents a single T cell receptor (beta chain) sequence. Its target is unknown. This sample is drawn from a study of cytomegalovirus exposure and HLA in healthy donors. Study-level points and caveats: In a later analysis, TCR beta V- and J-gene trimming showed a link to a missense DCLRE1C variant. Across donors, sequencing depth was assumed by presence/absence analyses to be roughly uniform. It was confirmed in vitro that a few of the CMV-associated chains were specific for CMV antigens. According to the study, some 160 TCR beta chains were cytomegalovirus-associated.

The primer mix had 60 Vbeta and 13 Jbeta primers. The table came from immunoSEQ multiplex PCR; TCRdb's copy has only in-frame clones and leaves some out. The table lists approximately 130,000 clones. The sequenced sample consisted of PBMCs. The sequence was obtained from a woman aged 55-70 years in good health and CMV-seronegative.

The CDR3 region has the DNA TGCGCCAGCAGCCAAGATCGCACAGGCGAGACCCAGTACTTC. Its protein product is CASSQDRTGETQYF. The chain has TRBV4-1 and TRBJ2-5; tentative D call: TRBD1 (5 bases). Trimming cost V 0 bases and J 5 bases, with 10 bases left between them. In germline, CDR1 is MGHRA, CDR2 YSYEKL. This CDR3 contains 14 residues.